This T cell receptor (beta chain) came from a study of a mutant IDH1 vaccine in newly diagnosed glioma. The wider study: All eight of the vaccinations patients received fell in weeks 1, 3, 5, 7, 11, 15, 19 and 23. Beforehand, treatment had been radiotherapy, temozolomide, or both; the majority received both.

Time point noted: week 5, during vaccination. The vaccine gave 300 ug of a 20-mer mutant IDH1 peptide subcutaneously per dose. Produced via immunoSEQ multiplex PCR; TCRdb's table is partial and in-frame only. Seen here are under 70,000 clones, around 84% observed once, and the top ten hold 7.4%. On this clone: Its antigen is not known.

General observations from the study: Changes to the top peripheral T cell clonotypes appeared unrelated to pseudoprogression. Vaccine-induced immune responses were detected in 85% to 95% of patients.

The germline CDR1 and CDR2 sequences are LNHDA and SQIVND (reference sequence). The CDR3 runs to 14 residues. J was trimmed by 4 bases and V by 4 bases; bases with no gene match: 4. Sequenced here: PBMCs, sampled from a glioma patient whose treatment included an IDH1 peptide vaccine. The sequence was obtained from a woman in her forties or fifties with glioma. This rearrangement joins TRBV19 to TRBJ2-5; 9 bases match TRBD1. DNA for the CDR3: TGTGCCAGTAGTAGCCCGGACAGGGGAGAGACCCAGTACTTC. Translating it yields CASSSPDRGETQYF.